Listed below are T cell receptor beta chains from one sample, sequenced in a study of blood T cells in healthy people across ages. One entry per CDR3 protein results from TCRdb running MiXCR on the 5' RACE reads. The table records 850,000 to 1,000,000 distinct CDR3 sequences, roughly 47% of them present only once. The source material was blood. The receptors shown here come from a woman aged 60 to 75 in good health. Each CDR3 is given with its conserved first and last residue. The order of the fields is V gene, clone size, J gene, D gene, CDR3 protein, CDR3 DNA. D genes are given only for firm matches. Not every row has a clone size; where given, it reads once, few, many or a size class.

>TRBV30|.|TRBJ2-4|.
CAWGLGAAKNIQYF
TGTGCCTGGGGATTGGGGGCAGCCAAAAACATTCAGTACTTC
>TRBV6-2/TRBV6-3|few|TRBJ2-7|TRBD1
CASSLGQGGPGYEQYF
TGTGCCAGCAGTCTTGGACAGGGTGGACCTGGCTACGAGCAGTACTTC
>TRBV29-1|.|TRBJ2-7|.
CSVHTGTNYEQYF
TGCAGCGTTCATACGGGAACCAACTACGAGCAGTACTTC
>TRBV12-3/TRBV12-4|few|TRBJ2-7|.
CASSLPALGIYEQYF
TGTGCCAGCAGTTTGCCAGCCCTTGGGATCTACGAGCAGTACTTC
>TRBV29-1|few|TRBJ2-3|TRBD2
CSESAGGTTDTQYF
TGCAGCGAATCAGCGGGAGGAACGACAGATACGCAGTATTTT
>TRBV3-1|few|TRBJ1-5|TRBD1
CASSLGPGQGGQPQHF
TGTGCCAGCAGCCTCGGACCGGGACAGGGTGGTCAGCCCCAGCATTTT
>TRBV30|.|TRBJ2-7|.
CAWIRRGNTVSEQYF
TGTGCCTGGATTCGCCGTGGCAACACAGTCTCCGAGCAGTACTTC
>TRBV5-1|few|TRBJ1-2|.
CASSLWDTGNNGYTF
TGCGCCAGCAGCTTGTGGGACACAGGGAATAATGGCTACACCTTC
>TRBV7-2|.|TRBJ2-6|.
CASSAPAGANVLTF
TGTGCCAGCAGTGCCCCCGCTGGGGCCAACGTCCTGACTTTC
>TRBV4-3|.|TRBJ2-2|.
CASSQDRNRVAGELFF
TGCGCCAGCAGCCAAGATAGGAACAGGGTGGCCGGGGAGCTGTTTTTT
>TRBV7-9|few|TRBJ2-6|.
CASSFSAAGANVLTF
TGTGCCAGCAGCTTTTCGGCAGCTGGGGCCAACGTCCTGACTTTC
>TRBV20-1|many|TRBJ1-1|.
CSATTDRSEAFF
TGCAGTGCGACCACCGACAGGTCTGAAGCTTTCTTT
>TRBV11-2|.|TRBJ1-2|.
CASSSMLAGYGYTF
TGTGCCAGCAGCTCTATGCTGGCTGGATATGGCTACACCTTC
>TRBV9|.|TRBJ2-7|TRBD1
CASSPRGQGTYEQYF
TGTGCCAGCAGCCCCCGAGGACAGGGGACCTACGAGCAGTACTTC
>TRBV28|few|TRBJ2-5|TRBD2
CASRTGLEETQYF
TGTGCCAGCAGGACCGGACTAGAGGAGACCCAGTACTTC
>TRBV28|.|TRBJ2-5|TRBD2
CASSGLGLAGQETQYF
TGTGCCAGCTCGGGATTGGGACTAGCGGGACAAGAGACCCAGTACTTC
>TRBV24-1|few|TRBJ2-6|.
CATSDPQQGASGANVLTF
TGTGCCACCAGTGATCCGCAACAGGGAGCCTCTGGGGCCAACGTCCTGACTTTC
>TRBV10-3|few|TRBJ2-5|.
CAISEWRWEQYF
TGTGCCATCAGTGAGTGGAGGTGGGAGCAGTACTTC
>TRBV2|.|TRBJ1-2|TRBD1
CASSERQGRNYGYTF
TGTGCCAGCAGTGAAAGACAGGGACGCAACTATGGCTACACCTTC
>TRBV4-1|.|TRBJ2-1|TRBD2
CASSQDAGGRAGRNEQFF
TGCGCCAGCAGCCAAGACGCAGGCGGGAGGGCCGGTCGGAATGAGCAGTTCTTC
>TRBV3-1|.|TRBJ2-7|.
CASSRRSLINYEQYF
TGTGCCAGCAGTCGCCGAAGCCTGATCAACTACGAGCAGTACTTC
>TRBV29-1|.|TRBJ2-7|.
CSGGKGGEQYF
TGCAGCGGCGGAAAGGGGGGGGAGCAGTACTTC
>TRBV12-3/TRBV12-4|few|TRBJ2-2|TRBD1
CASRAGTGPVGELFF
TGTGCCAGCAGAGCCGGGACAGGACCGGTCGGGGAGCTGTTTTTT
>TRBV7-8|.|TRBJ2-1|.
CASSGPGPEQFF
TGTGCCAGCAGCGGCCCCGGGCCTGAGCAGTTCTTC
>TRBV20-1|.|TRBJ1-2|.
CSARGEGPNYGYTF
TGCAGTGCTAGAGGAGAGGGGCCTAACTATGGCTACACCTTC
>TRBV3-1|many|TRBJ1-2|.
CASSQGVPGGYTF
TGTGCCAGCAGCCAAGGAGTGCCGGGGGGCTACACCTTC
>TRBV5-1|.|TRBJ2-2|.
CASSLDTDFTGELFF
TGCGCCAGCAGCTTGGATACAGACTTCACCGGGGAGCTGTTTTTT
>TRBV12-3/TRBV12-4|.|TRBJ2-7|TRBD2
CASSRGGAGAYEQYF
TGTGCCAGCAGTCGAGGCGGGGCGGGAGCTTACGAGCAGTACTTC
>TRBV5-6|.|TRBJ2-3|TRBD2
CASTVGGIATQYF
TGTGCCAGCACCGTGGGGGGGATTGCTACGCAGTATTTT
>TRBV9|few|TRBJ2-6|.
CASSTSGHSSGANVLTF
TGTGCCAGCAGCACATCGGGACACTCCTCTGGGGCCAACGTCCTGACTTTC
>TRBV21-1|.|TRBJ1-2|.
CASSKATGGDGYTF
TGTGCCAGCAGCAAAGCGACAGGGGGCGATGGCTACACCTTC
>TRBV27|once|TRBJ2-1|TRBD2
CASTLGTSGSYEQFF
TGTGCCAGCACCCTAGGGACTAGCGGGAGCTATGAGCAGTTCTTC
>TRBV20-1|.|TRBJ2-3|TRBD2
CSARIAGAITDTQYF
TGCAGTGCTAGAATTGCGGGAGCGATCACAGATACGCAGTATTTT
>TRBV28|.|TRBJ1-6|.
CASSLGRNYNSPLHF
TGTGCCAGCAGTTTAGGCAGGAATTATAATTCACCCCTCCACTTT
>TRBV9|few|TRBJ1-2|.
CASSVVGGYGYTF
TGTGCCAGCAGCGTAGTAGGCGGCTATGGCTACACCTTC